This T cell receptor (beta chain) was recovered during a study of blood T cell repertoires in COVID-19. Authors' analysis steps: Quantification of nucleated cells was approximated via reference gene primer amplification. The protocol was immunoSEQ multiplex PCR, while the TCRdb copy is restricted to in-frame clones and leaves out a portion. The V and J calls and clone size are taken from that table; D and trimming were inferred from the DNA. Here the sample spans around 130,000 clones, around 85% being singletons. The germline V gene has CDR1 SGHAT and CDR2 FQNNGV. The CDR3 sequence is 13 residues long. V lost 5 bases and J lost 6, with 14 bases in between. A few counts support this clone.

Sequencing input: peripheral blood. The chain joins TRBV11-2 to TRBJ2-7; D is perhaps TRBD2 (6 bases). This clonotype was obtained from a man in his 60s with acute or convalescent COVID-19. The CDR3 nucleotides read TGTGCCAGCAGCCCCCTTGTGGGGGGCGAGCAGTACTTC. Translating gives CASSPLVGGEQYF.